Presented here are 15 T cell receptor beta chains from one specimen sequenced in a study of control samples from healthy donors and cancer patients. TCRdb's copy holds only in-frame clones and misses some; the assay was immunoSEQ multiplex PCR. The repertoire holds tens of thousands of clones, around 78% seen once, with roughly 50% in the top ten. The material sequenced was blood. Receptors originate from a man in his fifties or sixties in good health.

The chain uses TRBV6-5 and TRBJ2-7, with D unclear. This CDR3 comprises 13 residues. V lost 0 bases to trimming and J lost 2 bases, with 5 bases between them. Germline V gene data show CDR1 as MNHEY and CDR2 as SVGAGI. DNA of the CDR3: TGTGCCAGCAGTTACTCGAACGCCTACGAGCAGTACTTC. This translates into CASSYSNAYEQYF.

V usage is TRBV5-6 and J usage is TRBJ1-5; D is perhaps TRBD1 (5 bases). CDR3 size: 15 residues. Germline assignment: CDR1 SGHDT and CDR2 YYEEEE. With 4 bases removed from V and 0 bases from J, the gap between germline ends came to 11 bases. The CDR3 DNA is TGTGCCAGCAGCGTCGGGACGGTTAGCAATCAGCCCCAGCATTTT. This codes for CASSVGTVSNQPQHF.

The rearrangement uses TRBV21-1 and TRBJ1-4. TRBV21-1 is a pseudogene segment. CDR3 size: 17 residues. CDR3 nucleotides: TGTGCCAGCAGCAACGGACTGTTAGTGGGGACTGGCGAAAAACTGTTTTTT. Amino acids: CASSNGLLVGTGEKLFF.

The CDR3 sequence: CASSYGVVGGTEAFF. In DNA form, the CDR3 reads TGTGCCAGCAGTTATGGGGTTGTGGGAGGCACTGAAGCTTTCTTT. V and J are TRBV6-2 or TRBV6-3 and TRBJ1-1; no reliable D call. Between the trimmed V and J ends, which lost 3 bases and 4 bases, there was a span of 15 bases. This CDR3 is built from 15 residues. CDR1 is MNHEY and CDR2 is SVGEGT in the germline V gene.

V and J are TRBV10-3 and TRBJ2-7; possible D gene TRBD2, 5 bases. There are 15 residues in the CDR3. CDR1 ENHRY and CDR2 SYGVKD come from the germline V gene. Trimming pared 8 bases from V and 0 bases from J, leaving 17 bases between. CDR3 loop: CAIGSRGSSSYEQYF. As DNA, the CDR3 is TGTGCCATCGGTTCAAGAGGGTCGAGCTCCTACGAGCAGTACTTC.

This clone was counted between two and nine times. V and J are TRBV5-8 and TRBJ2-3; the D gene is possibly TRBD2 (6 bases). The CDR3 length is 15 residues. V was trimmed by 4 bases and J by 2 bases, leaving 14 bases between them. Germline V gene sequence: CDR1 SGHTS, CDR2 YDEGEE. As DNA, the CDR3 is TGTGCCAGCAGCAAGTGGGAGGCTGTCACAGATACGCAGTATTTT. Its translation is CASSKWEAVTDTQYF. Supplemented by reference TRBV5-8 and TRBJ2-3, the full variable domain reads EAGVTQSPTHLIKTRGQQATLRCSPISGHTSVYWYQQALGLGLQFLLWYDEGEERNRGNFPPRFSGRQFPNYSSELNVNALELEDSALYLCASSKWEAVTDTQYFGPGTRLTVL.

The rearrangement uses TRBV5-1 and TRBJ1-1; D is uncertain. Germline CDR1 and CDR2: SGHRS and YFSETQ. The ends were cut back, 0 bases at V and 4 bases at J, with 7 bases in the middle. This CDR3 is 13 amino acids long. The CDR3 here is CASSLAFSTEAFF. The CDR3 DNA reads TGCGCCAGCAGCTTGGCATTTTCCACTGAAGCTTTCTTT.

This clone was recorded once. This rearrangement joins TRBV11-2 to TRBJ1-2; D not certain. Trimming shortened V by 5 bases and J by 2 bases, and 9 bases separated the two germline ends. This CDR3 is 13 amino acids long. Germline assignment: CDR1 SGHAT and CDR2 FQNNGV. CDR3 sequence: CASSLTINYGYTF. The CDR3 nucleotides read TGTGCCAGCAGCCTTACAATAAACTATGGCTACACCTTC. Drawing the rest from reference TRBV11-2 and TRBJ1-2, the complete variable domain is EAGVAQSPRYKIIEKRQSVAFWCNPISGHATLYWYQQILGQGPKLLIQFQNNGVVDDSQLPKDRFSAERLKGVDSTLKIQPAKLEDSAVYLCASSLTINYGYTFGSGTRLTVV.

This clone was detected only once. The rearrangement uses TRBV24-1 and TRBJ2-1; D remains ambiguous. The CDR3 has 13 residues. Germline V lookup: CDR1 KGHDR, CDR2 SFDVKD. V was trimmed by 0 bases and J by 6 bases, leaving 5 bases between them. DNA of the CDR3: TGTGCCACCAGTGATTTGTGGGGCAATGAGCAGTTCTTC. Its protein is CATSDLWGNEQFF.

This sequence joins TRBV5-1 and TRBJ1-5; no firm D call. Trimming removed 0 bases from V and 2 bases from J, with 9 bases in between. The CDR3 length is 15 residues. Germline CDR1 and CDR2: SGHRS and YFSETQ. The CDR3 DNA reads TGCGCCAGCAGCTTGGGGTGGGGAGGCAATCAGCCCCAGCATTTT. Translating gives CASSLGWGGNQPQHF.

V gene TRBV30 combines with J gene TRBJ1-5; tentative D call: TRBD1 (6 bases). The CDR3 has 15 amino acids. V shed 4 bases and J shed 0 bases, with 13 bases lying between them. Germline assignment: CDR1 GTSNPN and CDR2 SVGIG (reference sequence). The CDR3 loop reads CAWTTGSISNQPQHF. The CDR3 region has the DNA TGTGCCTGGACGACAGGATCTATTAGCAATCAGCCCCAGCATTTT.

The V and J genes are TRBV3-1 (or the pseudogene TRBV3-2) and TRBJ2-3, with 10 positions matching TRBD2. The CDR3 runs 16 residues. Trimming cost V 4 bases and J 0 bases; bases outside gene matches: 4. CDR1 LGHDT and CDR2 YNNKEL come from the germline V gene (reference sequence). The CDR3 reads CASSPGLAASTDTQYF. As DNA, the CDR3 is TGTGCCAGCAGCCCAGGACTAGCGGCTAGCACAGATACGCAGTATTTT.

V and J are TRBV5-1 and TRBJ2-3; D gene uncertain. Germline CDR1 is SGHRS and CDR2 is YFSETQ. With 0 bases removed from V and 1 base from J, the gap between germline ends came to 6 bases. CDR3 size: 14 residues. The CDR3 protein is CASSLAAGTDTQYF. CDR3 nucleotides: TGCGCCAGCAGCTTGGCAGCTGGCACAGATACGCAGTATTTT.

This clone was counted once. The chain recombines TRBV11-2 with TRBJ2-7, with a weak D call TRBD1 (7 bases). Germline-derived CDR1 and CDR2 are SGHAT and FQNNGV. Trimming removed 5 bases from V and 5 bases from J, with 16 bases in between. The CDR3 has 14 residues. CDR3 coding DNA: TGTGCCAGCAGCCACGCGGCGGGACAGCACGAGCAGTACTTC. As protein: CASSHAAGQHEQYF.

This clone was detected only a few times. The gene calls are TRBV29-1 and TRBJ2-2, with D tentatively TRBD2 (5 bases). Trimming removed 6 bases at V and 5 bases at J, with 13 bases between. The germline gives CDR1 SQVTM, CDR2 ANQGSEA. The CDR3 is made up of 13 amino acids. The CDR3 bases are TGCAGCGTAAGGACGGGGAATACCGGGGAGCTGTTTTTT. Its protein is CSVRTGNTGELFF.